This is a list of T cell receptor beta chains from one sample in a study of cytomegalovirus exposure and HLA in healthy donors. Repertoires were generated with immunoSEQ multiplex PCR, while TCRdb's copy carries only in-frame clones and drops some. Among 200,000 to 250,000 clones listed, 65% to 85% were seen once. The sequencing sample was made of PBMCs. The receptors derive from a woman aged 25 to 39 in good health and CMV-seropositive. Both conserved end residues are part of each CDR3. The order of the fields is D gene, CDR3 length, V gene, clone size, J gene, CDR3 DNA, CDR3 protein. A D gene is named only where the DNA matches it firmly. Clone size, where shown, is once, few, many, or a class for clones that have expanded.

d_gene: .; len: 15; v_gene: TRBV30; abundance: .; j_gene: TRBJ1-5; CDR3nt: TGTGCCTGGAGTGTGGGAGGGGTCAGCAATCAGCCCCAGCATTTT; CDR3aa: CAWSVGGVSNQPQHF
d_gene: .; len: 12; v_gene: TRBV9; abundance: .; j_gene: TRBJ1-2; CDR3nt: TGTGCCAGCGGTCCGGGTCTCTATGGCTACACCTTC; CDR3aa: CASGPGLYGYTF
d_gene: .; len: 14; v_gene: TRBV29-1; abundance: .; j_gene: TRBJ2-3; CDR3nt: TGCAGCGTTAGATCTACGCTTGGCACAGATACGCAGTATTTT; CDR3aa: CSVRSTLGTDTQYF
d_gene: TRBD1; len: 14; v_gene: TRBV7-2; abundance: once; j_gene: TRBJ2-1; CDR3nt: TGTGCCAGCAGCTCCTTGGACAGGGACAATGAGCAGTTCTTC; CDR3aa: CASSSLDRDNEQFF
d_gene: .; len: 13; v_gene: TRBV19; abundance: .; j_gene: TRBJ1-5; CDR3nt: TGTGCCAGTAGGAGACAGACAAATCAGCCCCAGCATTTT; CDR3aa: CASRRQTNQPQHF
d_gene: TRBD2; len: 15; v_gene: TRBV10-3; abundance: .; j_gene: TRBJ2-3; CDR3nt: TGTGCCATCAGACCGGGACTAGCGGACTGGGATACGCAGTATTTT; CDR3aa: CAIRPGLADWDTQYF
d_gene: .; len: 12; v_gene: TRBV6-1; abundance: .; j_gene: TRBJ1-2; CDR3nt: TGTGCCAGCAGTGAGCCGGGCAGAGGCTACACCTTC; CDR3aa: CASSEPGRGYTF
d_gene: .; len: 13; v_gene: TRBV19; abundance: .; j_gene: TRBJ2-1; CDR3nt: TGTGCCAGTAGTACCCAAGGAGGCCTTGGGCAGTTCTTC; CDR3aa: CASSTQGGLGQFF
d_gene: .; len: 15; v_gene: TRBV5-6; abundance: .; j_gene: TRBJ1-1; CDR3nt: TGTGCCAGCAGCTTGGTTTGGGGAAGGAACACTGAAGCTTTCTTT; CDR3aa: CASSLVWGRNTEAFF
d_gene: .; len: 15; v_gene: TRBV4-1; abundance: .; j_gene: TRBJ1-2; CDR3nt: TGCGCCAGCAGCCAAGATGGACGGAATTACTATGGCTACACCTTC; CDR3aa: CASSQDGRNYYGYTF
d_gene: TRBD1; len: 14; v_gene: TRBV7-9; abundance: .; j_gene: TRBJ1-2; CDR3nt: TGTGCCAGCAGCCCGCTGACAGGGGCCTATGGCTACACCTTC; CDR3aa: CASSPLTGAYGYTF
d_gene: TRBD2; len: 18; v_gene: TRBV27; abundance: .; j_gene: TRBJ2-7; CDR3nt: TGTGCCAGCAGCCCGGGACTAGCGGGAGAGCCCCCAACTTACGAGCAGTACTTC; CDR3aa: CASSPGLAGEPPTYEQYF
d_gene: .; len: 15; v_gene: TRBV6-5; abundance: once; j_gene: TRBJ2-5; CDR3nt: TGTGCCAGCAGTTCCCGGACAGCGACGAGAGCGACCCAGTACTTC; CDR3aa: CASSSRTATRATQYF
d_gene: TRBD1; len: 12; v_gene: TRBV30; abundance: .; j_gene: TRBJ1-2; CDR3nt: TGTGCCTGGAGTGAGACAGGGCGAGGCTACACCTTC; CDR3aa: CAWSETGRGYTF
d_gene: TRBD1; len: 15; v_gene: TRBV11-2; abundance: .; j_gene: TRBJ2-1; CDR3nt: TGTGCCAGCAGCTTAGTCCGGGACAGATACAATGAGCAGTTCTTC; CDR3aa: CASSLVRDRYNEQFF
d_gene: .; len: 12; v_gene: TRBV7-9; abundance: .; j_gene: TRBJ2-7; CDR3nt: TGTGCCAGCAGCAGACTAGGGAGCGAGCAGTACTTC; CDR3aa: CASSRLGSEQYF
d_gene: .; len: 13; v_gene: TRBV6-5; abundance: .; j_gene: TRBJ1-1; CDR3nt: TGTGCCAGCAGCCCACGGGGGGACACTGAAGCTTTCTTT; CDR3aa: CASSPRGDTEAFF
d_gene: .; len: 13; v_gene: TRBV2; abundance: .; j_gene: TRBJ1-1; CDR3nt: TGTGCCAGCCGGACCCGCATGGTCACTGAAGCTTTCTTT; CDR3aa: CASRTRMVTEAFF
d_gene: TRBD1; len: 12; v_gene: TRBV2; abundance: .; j_gene: TRBJ2-7; CDR3nt: TGTGCCAGCAGTGTAGACAGGGCCGAGCAGTACTTC; CDR3aa: CASSVDRAEQYF
d_gene: .; len: 13; v_gene: TRBV2; abundance: few; j_gene: TRBJ2-1; CDR3nt: TGTGCCAGCAGGCCCGGGACCCCCTTAGAGCAGTTCTTC; CDR3aa: CASRPGTPLEQFF
d_gene: .; len: 12; v_gene: TRBV15; abundance: .; j_gene: TRBJ2-7; CDR3nt: TGTGCCACCAGCAGAGACCACTATGAGCAGTACTTC; CDR3aa: CATSRDHYEQYF
d_gene: TRBD1; len: 15; v_gene: TRBV2; abundance: .; j_gene: TRBJ1-1; CDR3nt: TGTGCCAGCAGCGACAGGGGGAGTGGGAACACTGAAGCTTTCTTT; CDR3aa: CASSDRGSGNTEAFF
d_gene: TRBD1; len: 15; v_gene: TRBV13; abundance: .; j_gene: TRBJ1-1; CDR3nt: TGTGCCAGCAGCGATAGAGGACAGGTACACACTGAAGCTTTCTTT; CDR3aa: CASSDRGQVHTEAFF
d_gene: .; len: 14; v_gene: TRBV2; abundance: .; j_gene: TRBJ1-1; CDR3nt: TGTGCCAGCAGCTTGACGGTCATGAACACTGAAGCTTTCTTT; CDR3aa: CASSLTVMNTEAFF
d_gene: .; len: 14; v_gene: TRBV7-6; abundance: .; j_gene: TRBJ1-1; CDR3nt: TGTGCCAGCAGCCGGGGTTTAGAGAACACTGAAGCTTTCTTT; CDR3aa: CASSRGLENTEAFF
d_gene: .; len: 16; v_gene: TRBV4-3; abundance: .; j_gene: TRBJ1-2; CDR3nt: TGCGCCAGCAGCCAAGGGGGGCACCCCGTGGGATATGGCTACACCTTC; CDR3aa: CASSQGGHPVGYGYTF
d_gene: .; len: 15; v_gene: TRBV15; abundance: .; j_gene: TRBJ1-4; CDR3nt: TGTGCCACCAGCAGAGTTGGCAGCCCTAATGAAAAACTGTTTTTT; CDR3aa: CATSRVGSPNEKLFF
d_gene: .; len: 13; v_gene: TRBV27; abundance: .; j_gene: TRBJ2-7; CDR3nt: TGTGCCAGCAGCGTGATCACAGGGTACGAGCAGTACTTC; CDR3aa: CASSVITGYEQYF
d_gene: .; len: 13; v_gene: TRBV10-2; abundance: .; j_gene: TRBJ1-1; CDR3nt: TGCGCCAGCAGTGGACAGATCAACACTGAAGCTTTCTTT; CDR3aa: CASSGQINTEAFF
d_gene: .; len: 15; v_gene: TRBV27; abundance: .; j_gene: TRBJ1-5; CDR3nt: TGTGCCAGCAGTTTATCGGGTTATAGCAATCAGCCCCAGCATTTT; CDR3aa: CASSLSGYSNQPQHF
d_gene: .; len: 14; v_gene: TRBV6-5; abundance: .; j_gene: TRBJ1-1; CDR3nt: TGTGCCAGCAGTTACTCTTCAGAGAACACTGAAGCTTTCTTT; CDR3aa: CASSYSSENTEAFF
d_gene: .; len: 11; v_gene: TRBV20-1; abundance: once; j_gene: TRBJ2-4; CDR3nt: TGCAGTGCTTGGGACTCCTTCACTCAGTACTTC; CDR3aa: CSAWDSFTQYF
d_gene: .; len: 13; v_gene: TRBV6-4; abundance: .; j_gene: TRBJ1-2; CDR3nt: TGTGCCAGCAGGCAGGGCTCCAACTATGGCTACACCTTC; CDR3aa: CASRQGSNYGYTF
d_gene: .; len: 15; v_gene: TRBV11-3; abundance: .; j_gene: TRBJ2-7; CDR3nt: TGTGCCAGCAGCTTTGGACTCCAACGGGGTTACGAGCAGTACTTC; CDR3aa: CASSFGLQRGYEQYF
d_gene: .; len: 15; v_gene: TRBV27; abundance: .; j_gene: TRBJ2-7; CDR3nt: TGTGCCAGCAGTTACGACGCCGACAATTCCTACGAGCAGTACTTC; CDR3aa: CASSYDADNSYEQYF
d_gene: .; len: 12; v_gene: TRBV29-1; abundance: .; j_gene: TRBJ2-3; CDR3nt: TGCAGCGTTGTGAACGCCGTAAATACGCAGTATTTT; CDR3aa: CSVVNAVNTQYF
d_gene: TRBD1; len: 15; v_gene: TRBV27; abundance: few; j_gene: TRBJ2-1; CDR3nt: TGTGCCAGCAGTCTTACCGGGACAGCGTACAATGAGCAGTTCTTC; CDR3aa: CASSLTGTAYNEQFF
d_gene: .; len: 14; v_gene: TRBV9; abundance: .; j_gene: TRBJ2-7; CDR3nt: TGTGCCAGCAGTTTTAGGACCGAGCCCTACGAGCAGTACTTC; CDR3aa: CASSFRTEPYEQYF
d_gene: TRBD1; len: 14; v_gene: TRBV4-1; abundance: .; j_gene: TRBJ2-3; CDR3nt: TGCGCCAGCGGTCGGGGACAGGGTTTAGATACGCAGTATTTT; CDR3aa: CASGRGQGLDTQYF
d_gene: .; len: 13; v_gene: TRBV10-3; abundance: .; j_gene: TRBJ1-1; CDR3nt: TGTGCCATCAGTGAGTCTAGTAACACTGAAGCTTTCTTT; CDR3aa: CAISESSNTEAFF
d_gene: .; len: 13; v_gene: TRBV29-1; abundance: .; j_gene: TRBJ1-4; CDR3nt: TGCGGAGTGGACGGCGCAACTAATGAAAAACTGTTTTTT; CDR3aa: CGVDGATNEKLFF
d_gene: .; len: 14; v_gene: TRBV5-6; abundance: .; j_gene: TRBJ2-4; CDR3nt: TGTGCCAGCACCAAGGGAGTAGCCAAAAACATTCAGTACTTC; CDR3aa: CASTKGVAKNIQYF
d_gene: .; len: 13; v_gene: TRBV27; abundance: .; j_gene: TRBJ1-4; CDR3nt: TGTGCCAGCAGTGGACAGCGAGATGAAAAACTGTTTTTT; CDR3aa: CASSGQRDEKLFF
d_gene: TRBD1; len: 18; v_gene: TRBV14; abundance: .; j_gene: TRBJ2-2; CDR3nt: TGTGCCAGCAGCCAAGATTTCTTGACAGGGTATCACACCGGGGAGCTGTTTTTT; CDR3aa: CASSQDFLTGYHTGELFF
d_gene: .; len: 15; v_gene: TRBV7-8; abundance: .; j_gene: TRBJ2-2; CDR3nt: TGTGCCAGCACCTCCGGGACCTCCGATCCGGAGGAGCTGTTTTTT; CDR3aa: CASTSGTSDPEELFF
d_gene: .; len: 15; v_gene: TRBV5-1; abundance: .; j_gene: TRBJ1-2; CDR3nt: TGCGCCAGCAGCTGGAATCGGGACCCCCCACATGGCTACACCTTC; CDR3aa: CASSWNRDPPHGYTF
d_gene: TRBD1; len: 17; v_gene: TRBV6-1; abundance: .; j_gene: TRBJ1-1; CDR3nt: TGTGCCAGCAGTGATCGCGGGTACAGGGGTCCCAACACTGAAGCTTTCTTT; CDR3aa: CASSDRGYRGPNTEAFF